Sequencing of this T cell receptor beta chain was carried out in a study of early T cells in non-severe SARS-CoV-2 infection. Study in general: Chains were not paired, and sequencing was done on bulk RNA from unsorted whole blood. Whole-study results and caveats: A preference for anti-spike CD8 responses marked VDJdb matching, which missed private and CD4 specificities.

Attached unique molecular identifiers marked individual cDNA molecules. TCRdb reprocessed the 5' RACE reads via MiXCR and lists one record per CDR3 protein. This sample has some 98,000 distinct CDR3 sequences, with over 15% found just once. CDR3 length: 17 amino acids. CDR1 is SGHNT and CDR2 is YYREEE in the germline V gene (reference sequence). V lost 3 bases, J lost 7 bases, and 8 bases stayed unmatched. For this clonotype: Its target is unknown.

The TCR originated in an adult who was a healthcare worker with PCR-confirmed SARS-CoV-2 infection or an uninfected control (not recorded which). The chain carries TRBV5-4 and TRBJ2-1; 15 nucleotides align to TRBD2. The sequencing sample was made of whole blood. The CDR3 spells CASSSWTSGGAENEQFF. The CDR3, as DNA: TGTGCCAGCAGCTCCTGGACTAGCGGGGGGGCAGAGAATGAGCAGTTCTTC. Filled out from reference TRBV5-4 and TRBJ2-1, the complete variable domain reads ETGVTQSPTHLIKTRGQQVTLRCSSQSGHNTVSWYQQALGQGPQFIFQYYREEENGRGNFPPRFSGLQFPNYSSELNVNALELDDSALYLCASSSWTSGGAENEQFFGPGTRLTVL.